This entry lists 18 T cell receptor beta chains sequenced from one sample in a study of cytomegalovirus exposure and HLA in healthy donors. 13 Jbeta primers and 60 Vbeta primers were used for the PCR. The table came from immunoSEQ multiplex PCR; TCRdb's copy has only in-frame clones and leaves some out. The table lists roughly 130,000 clones, 60% to 75% of them singletons. Sample: PBMCs. The receptors come from a woman aged 45-59 years in good health and CMV-seropositive.

In its sample, this clone was seen a few times. The chain carries TRBV5-6 and TRBJ1-2, with a tentative D call TRBD1 (6 bases). The CDR3 runs 16 residues. V shed 4 bases and J shed 4 bases, with 20 bases lying between them. Per germline, CDR1 SGHDT and CDR2 YYEEEE. CDR3 residues: CASSPGQYRDTYGYTF. CDR3 bases: TGTGCCAGCAGCCCTGGCCAATACCGGGACACCTATGGCTACACCTTC.

This clone was picked up a small number of times. The chain carries TRBV10-3 and TRBJ2-7, with 8 bases identical to TRBD1. The CDR3 is made up of 14 amino acids. CDR1 ENHRY and CDR2 SYGVKD come from the germline V gene. Unmatched junction bases numbered 4, after V lost 4 bases and J lost 2 bases. For the CDR3, the DNA is TGTGCCATCAGTGGACAGGGGCAAACCTACGAGCAGTACTTC. It translates to CAISGQGQTYEQYF.

This clone was seen a few times. J is TRBJ2-5 and V is TRBV7-9, with 7 bases identical to TRBD2. The J call may not be correct, given that the DNA end is closer to TRBJ2-7. Germline loops: CDR1 SEHNR, CDR2 FQNEAQ (reference sequence). The CDR3 contains 14 residues. For the CDR3, the DNA is TGTGCCAGCAGCTTAGGGAGCGGGGCTTACGAGCAGTACTTC. It translates to CASSLGSGAYEQYF.

This clone has only a few counts. V and J are TRBV19 and TRBJ2-3; 10 positions match TRBD2. This CDR3 contains 16 residues. From germline, CDR1 is LNHDA and CDR2 SQIVND (reference sequence). Germline trimming cut 1 base from V and 0 bases from J; bases unmatched to any gene: 1. The CDR3 loop is CASSIGTSGSTDTQYF. In DNA form, the CDR3 reads TGTGCCAGTAGTATAGGGACTAGCGGAAGCACAGATACGCAGTATTTT.

V usage is TRBV5-8 and J usage is TRBJ2-2; 8 nucleotides line up with TRBD1. CDR1 and CDR2 (germline): SGHTS, YDEGEE. V gave up 3 bases and J gave up 2 bases; unmatched junction bases: 3. CDR3 length equals 15 residues. The CDR3 DNA is TGTGCCAGCAGCTCAGACAGGGGAAACACCGGGGAGCTGTTTTTT. Translated: CASSSDRGNTGELFF.

The chain recombines TRBV5-1 with TRBJ2-1, with 9 nucleotides matching TRBD1. The V segment lost 4 bases and the J segment 8 bases; nucleotides outside the gene matches: 10. The germline V gene has CDR1 SGHRS and CDR2 YFSETQ. The CDR3 contains 15 residues. The CDR3 coding sequence is TGCGCCAGCAGCCCGAGACAGGGGGAAAAAGATGAGCAGTTCTTC. Protein product: CASSPRQGEKDEQFF. Variable domain in full (rest from reference TRBV5-1 and TRBJ2-1): KAGVTQTPRYLIKTRGQQVTLSCSPISGHRSVSWYQQTPGQGLQFLFEYFSETQRNKGNFPGRFSGRQFSNSRSEMNVSTLELGDSALYLCASSPRQGEKDEQFFGPGTRLTVL.

The CDR3 reads CSVGGGVGQPQHF. CDR3 DNA sequence: TGCAGCGTCGGGGGAGGGGTTGGTCAGCCCCAGCATTTT. This rearrangement joins TRBV29-1 to TRBJ1-5; maybe TRBD1 (5 bases). V gave up 6 bases and J gave up 6 bases, with 15 bases separating them. Germline V gives CDR1 SQVTM, CDR2 ANQGSEA. The CDR3 runs to 13 residues. Combining the CDR3 with reference TRBV29-1 and TRBJ1-5 gives the whole variable domain SAVISQKPSRDICQRGTSLTIQCQVDSQVTMMFWYRQQPGQSLTLIATANQGSEATYESGFVIDKFPISRPNLTFSTLTVSNMSPEDSSIYLCSVGGGVGQPQHFGDGTRLSIL.

The V gene is TRBV2, the J gene TRBJ1-2; D is perhaps TRBD1 (5 bases). Trimming removed 3 bases at V and 8 bases at J, with 10 bases between. CDR3 length: 12 amino acids. Looked up from germline, CDR1 is SNHLY and CDR2 is FYNNEI. This chain's CDR3 is CASSDGGFGYTF. CDR3 coding DNA: TGTGCCAGCAGTGACGGGGGGTTCGGCTACACCTTC.

The rearrangement uses TRBV19 and TRBJ1-6; 8 bases align to TRBD1. Germline V lookup: CDR1 LNHDA, CDR2 SQIVND (reference sequence). This CDR3 contains 17 residues. After removal of 3 bases from V and 9 bases from J, the junction contained 13 bases not matched to a gene. The CDR3 region is CASSMVPGGAGISPLHF. In DNA, the CDR3 is TGTGCCAGTAGTATGGTCCCAGGGGGCGCGGGTATTTCACCCCTCCACTTT.

The rearrangement joins TRBV2 to TRBJ2-5; 8 nucleotides align to TRBD2. Germline CDR1 reads SNHLY; CDR2 reads FYNNEI. This CDR3 is built from 14 residues. After removal of 7 bases from V and 1 base from J, the junction contained 5 bases not matched to a gene. CDR3 protein: CASIPSGGQETQYF. The DNA for the CDR3 is TGTGCCAGCATACCCAGCGGGGGCCAAGAGACCCAGTACTTC. The full variable domain, its missing parts supplied by reference TRBV2 and TRBJ2-5, is EPEVTQTPSHQVTQMGQEVILRCVPISNHLYFYWYRQILGQKVEFLVSFYNNEISEKSEIFDDQFSVERPDGSNFTLKIRSTKLEDSAMYFCASIPSGGQETQYFGPGTRLLVL.

This clone was seen a handful of times. This chain uses TRBV7-9 with TRBJ1-3; 9 positions match TRBD1. Losses at the gene ends were 6 bases for V and 2 bases for J; bases not matched to a gene: 5. Germline V gene data show CDR1 as SEHNR and CDR2 as FQNEAQ (reference sequence). The CDR3 length is 15 residues. The CDR3 sequence is CASRVRQGAGNTIYF. The CDR3 DNA is TGTGCCAGCAGAGTCAGACAGGGGGCTGGAAACACCATATATTTT.

This clone was picked up a small number of times. J is TRBJ1-2 and V is TRBV5-4; D ambiguous. Per germline, CDR1 SGHNT and CDR2 YYREEE (reference sequence). V lost 4 bases, J lost 4 bases, and 11 bases lay in between. The CDR3 has 13 residues. CDR3 nucleotides: TGTGCCAGCAGCCCCAGCGTCCCCTATGGCTACACCTTC. This sequence encodes CASSPSVPYGYTF.

Concerning this clone itself: Different DNA sequences within this sample yield the same CDR3. This rearrangement joins TRBV18 to TRBJ2-3, with D uncertain. Between the trimmed V and J ends, which lost 2 bases and 4 bases, there was a span of 7 bases. CDR1 KGHSH and CDR2 LQKENI come from the germline V gene. The CDR3 has 13 amino acids. CDR3 protein: CASSPAAADTQYF. As DNA, the CDR3 is TGTGCCAGCTCACCAGCCGCAGCAGATACGCAGTATTTT.

The chain employs TRBV7-8 and TRBJ2-1; TRBD2 agrees at 13 bases. The germline V gene has CDR1 SGHVS and CDR2 FQNEAQ. V gave up 7 bases and J gave up 0 bases; unmatched junction bases: 6. CDR3 length equals 17 residues. CDR3 coding DNA: TGTGCCAGCACCATACGACTAGCGGGGGGCTCCTACAATGAGCAGTTCTTC. Translation gives CASTIRLAGGSYNEQFF. The full variable domain, rest sourced from reference TRBV7-8 and TRBJ2-1, is GAGVSQSPRYKVAKRGQDVALRCDPISGHVSLFWYQQALGQGPEFLTYFQNEAQLDKSGLPSDRFFAERPEGSVSTLKIQRTQQEDSAVYLCASTIRLAGGSYNEQFFGPGTRLTVL.

This clone occurred a few times. The rearrangement links TRBV6-1 to TRBJ1-1; no definite D call. Trimming left V 7 bases short and J 2 bases short, with 17 bases between. The CDR3 is made up of 15 amino acids. The germline gives CDR1 MNHNS, CDR2 SASEGT. The CDR3 loop reads CASTENAGFNTEAFF. The DNA for the CDR3 is TGTGCCAGCACCGAAAACGCAGGTTTTAACACTGAAGCTTTCTTT.

On this clone itself: A junction boundary mismatches the germline segment, possibly from a read error. The rearrangement uses TRBV7-9 and TRBJ2-2; D not resolved. The CDR3 is made up of 12 amino acids. Germline lookup yields CDR1 SEHNR and CDR2 FQNEAQ (reference sequence). This CDR3 reads CSSRLYLGELFF. The CDR3 bases are TGTTCCAGCAGACTTTATCTGGGGGAGCTGTTTTTT. The variable domain in full, completed from reference TRBV7-9 and TRBJ2-2, reads DTGVSQNPRHKITKRGQNVTFRCDPISEHNRLYWYRQTLGQGPEFLTYFQNEAQLEKSRLLSDRFSAERPKGSFSTLEIQRTEQGDSAMYLCSSRLYLGELFFGEGSRLTVL.

J is TRBJ2-5 and V is TRBV11-3; a possible D gene is TRBD1 (6 bases). Germline CDR1 and CDR2: SGHNT and YENEEA. With 4 bases removed from V and 4 bases from J, the gap between germline ends came to 13 bases. The CDR3 spans 14 residues. CDR3 residues: CASSWGGTSETQYF. The DNA of the CDR3 is TGTGCCAGCAGCTGGGGTGGGACATCAGAGACCCAGTACTTC.

The CDR3 region has the DNA TGTGCCAGCAGCTTAGTCGCAGGGGAGTATCCGGCTAACTATGGCTACACCTTC. It encodes CASSLVAGEYPANYGYTF. The chain carries TRBV7-9 and TRBJ1-2; TRBD1 might be the D (6 bases). Trimming stripped 1 base from V and 0 bases from J, with 18 bases between. Germline assignment: CDR1 SEHNR and CDR2 FQNEAQ (reference sequence). This CDR3 spans 18 amino acids. Based on the CDR3 plus reference TRBV7-9 and TRBJ1-2, the full variable domain is DTGVSQNPRHKITKRGQNVTFRCDPISEHNRLYWYRQTLGQGPEFLTYFQNEAQLEKSRLLSDRFSAERPKGSFSTLEIQRTEQGDSAMYLCASSLVAGEYPANYGYTFGSGTRLTVV.